This T cell receptor beta chain was recovered during a study of blood T cell repertoires in COVID-19. Study summary: Acute-phase and convalescent COVID-19 samples originated in the United States, Italy and Spain. T cells, B-cell-depleted T cells, or PBMCs supplied cDNA or gDNA.

The CDR3 covers 15 residues. Per germline, CDR1 SGHAT and CDR2 FQNNGV. V was cut by 6 bases and J by 1 base, with 13 bases left in between. In the authors' workflow: Estimation of nucleated cell counts was performed using reference gene primer amplification. Assay used: immunoSEQ multiplex PCR; TCRdb lists only in-frame clones, some missing. From that table come the V and J calls and clone size; the DNA was used to work out D and trimming. This table holds 45,000 to 65,000 clones, over 75% found once. The source is a human donor in a cohort sampled during active COVID-19. Sequenced: peripheral blood. The chain employs TRBV11-2 and TRBJ2-1; D is unclear. The CDR3 DNA reads TGTGCCAGCAGACAAATAGCCGATTCCTACAATGAGCAGTTCTTC. Amino acid sequence: CASRQIADSYNEQFF.